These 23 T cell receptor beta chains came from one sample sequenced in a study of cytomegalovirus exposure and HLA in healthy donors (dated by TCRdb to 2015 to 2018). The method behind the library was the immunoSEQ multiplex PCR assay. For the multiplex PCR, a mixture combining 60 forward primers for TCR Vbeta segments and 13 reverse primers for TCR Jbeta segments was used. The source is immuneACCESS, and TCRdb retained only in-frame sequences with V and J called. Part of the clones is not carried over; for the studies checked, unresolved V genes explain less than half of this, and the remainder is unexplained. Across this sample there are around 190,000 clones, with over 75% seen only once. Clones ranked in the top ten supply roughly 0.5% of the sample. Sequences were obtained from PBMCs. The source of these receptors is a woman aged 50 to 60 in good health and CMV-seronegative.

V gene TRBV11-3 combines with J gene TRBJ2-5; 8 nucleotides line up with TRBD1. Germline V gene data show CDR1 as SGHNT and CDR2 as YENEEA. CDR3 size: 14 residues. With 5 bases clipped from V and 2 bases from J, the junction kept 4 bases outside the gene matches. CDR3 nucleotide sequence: TGTGCCAGCAGCCTCCACAGGGGGCAAGAGACCCAGTACTTC. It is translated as CASSLHRGQETQYF.

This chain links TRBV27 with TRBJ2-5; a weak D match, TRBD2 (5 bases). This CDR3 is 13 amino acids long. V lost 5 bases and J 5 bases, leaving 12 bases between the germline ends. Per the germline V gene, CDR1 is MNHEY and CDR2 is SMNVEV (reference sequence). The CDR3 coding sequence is TGTGCCAGCAGTAGACGGGGTGGGGAGACCCAGTACTTC. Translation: CASSRRGGETQYF.

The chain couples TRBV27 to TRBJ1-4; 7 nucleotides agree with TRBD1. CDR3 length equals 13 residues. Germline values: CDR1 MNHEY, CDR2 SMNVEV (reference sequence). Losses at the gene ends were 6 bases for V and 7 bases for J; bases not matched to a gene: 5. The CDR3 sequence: CASRRQGGEKLFF. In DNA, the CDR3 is TGTGCCAGCAGGCGGCAGGGGGGTGAAAAACTGTTTTTT.

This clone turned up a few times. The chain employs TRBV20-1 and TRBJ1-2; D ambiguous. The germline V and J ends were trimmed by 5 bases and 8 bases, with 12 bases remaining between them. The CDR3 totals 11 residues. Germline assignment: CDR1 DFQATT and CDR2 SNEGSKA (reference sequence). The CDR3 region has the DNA TGCAGTGCTTACCCCCCAGGCGGCTACACCTTC. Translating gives CSAYPPGGYTF.

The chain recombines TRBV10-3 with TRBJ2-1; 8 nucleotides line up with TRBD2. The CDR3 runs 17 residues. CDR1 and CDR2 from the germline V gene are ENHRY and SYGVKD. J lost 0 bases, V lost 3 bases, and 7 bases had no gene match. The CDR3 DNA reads TGTGCCATCAGTGAAGCCAAGGGACTAGACTCCTACAATGAGCAGTTCTTC. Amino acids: CAISEAKGLDSYNEQFF.

This CDR3 reads CASSPSELAGGWNTGELFF. The CDR3, as DNA: TGTGCCAGCAGCCCTTCCGAACTAGCGGGGGGATGGAACACCGGGGAGCTGTTTTTT. The rearrangement links TRBV7-6 to TRBJ2-2; 12 nucleotides match TRBD2. Germline V gene sequence: CDR1 SGHVS, CDR2 FNYEAQ. The CDR3 loop spans 19 amino acids. The trim removed 5 bases at V and 1 base at J, leaving 11 bases unmatched.

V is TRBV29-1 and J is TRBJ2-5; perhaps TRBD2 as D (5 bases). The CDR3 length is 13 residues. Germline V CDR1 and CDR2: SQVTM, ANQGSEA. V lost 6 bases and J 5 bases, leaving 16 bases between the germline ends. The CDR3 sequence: CSVLGRLAETQYF. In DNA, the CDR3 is TGCAGCGTACTAGGACGTTTGGCCGAGACCCAGTACTTC.

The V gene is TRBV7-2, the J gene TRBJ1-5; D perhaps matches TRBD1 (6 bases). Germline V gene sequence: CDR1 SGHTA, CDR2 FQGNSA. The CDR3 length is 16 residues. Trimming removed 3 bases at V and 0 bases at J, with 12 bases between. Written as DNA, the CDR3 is TGTGCCAGCAGCTTTAGAGGACAGTATAGCAATCAGCCCCAGCATTTT. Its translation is CASSFRGQYSNQPQHF.

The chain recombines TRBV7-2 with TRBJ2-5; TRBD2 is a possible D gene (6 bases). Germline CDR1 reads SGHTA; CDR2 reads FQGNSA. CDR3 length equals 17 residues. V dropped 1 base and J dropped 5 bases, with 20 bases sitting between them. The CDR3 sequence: CASSLVKSAFAGETQYF. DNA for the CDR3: TGTGCCAGCAGCTTAGTGAAGTCGGCCTTCGCGGGGGAGACCCAGTACTTC.

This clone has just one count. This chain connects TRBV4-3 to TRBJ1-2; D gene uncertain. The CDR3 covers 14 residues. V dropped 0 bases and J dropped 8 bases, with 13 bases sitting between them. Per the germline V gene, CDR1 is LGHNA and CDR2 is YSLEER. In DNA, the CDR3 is TGCGCCAGCAGCCAAGATTTTAGCAGAACCGGCTACACCTTC. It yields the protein CASSQDFSRTGYTF.

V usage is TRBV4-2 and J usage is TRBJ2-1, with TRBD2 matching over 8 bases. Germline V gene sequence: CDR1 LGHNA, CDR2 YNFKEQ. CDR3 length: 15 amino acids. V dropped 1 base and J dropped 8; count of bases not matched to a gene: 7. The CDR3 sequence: CASSQGPAGADEQFF. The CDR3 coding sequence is TGTGCCAGCAGCCAAGGTCCAGCGGGGGCCGATGAGCAGTTCTTC.

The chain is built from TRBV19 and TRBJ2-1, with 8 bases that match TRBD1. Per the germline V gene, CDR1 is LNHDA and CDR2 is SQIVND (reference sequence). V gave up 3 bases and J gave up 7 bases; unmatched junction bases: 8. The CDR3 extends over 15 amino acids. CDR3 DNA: TGTGCCAGTAGTATTCGTCAGGGGGCTGGGAATGAGCAGTTCTTC. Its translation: CASSIRQGAGNEQFF.

The chain's CDR3 is CASSEDRVYEQYF. In DNA, the CDR3 is TGTGCCAGCAGCGAGGACAGGGTCTACGAGCAGTACTTC. J is TRBJ2-7 and V is TRBV6-1; 8 nucleotides line up with TRBD1. Germline V gives CDR1 MNHNS, CDR2 SASEGT. V gave up 6 bases and J gave up 3 bases; unmatched junction bases: 4. This CDR3 has 13 amino acids.

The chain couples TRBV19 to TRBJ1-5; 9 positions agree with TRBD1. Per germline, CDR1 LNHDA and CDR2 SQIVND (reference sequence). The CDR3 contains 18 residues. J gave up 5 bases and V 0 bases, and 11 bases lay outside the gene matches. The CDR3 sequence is CASSIDGLQGALYQPQHF. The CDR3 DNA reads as TGTGCCAGTAGTATAGATGGTTTACAGGGGGCACTTTATCAGCCCCAGCATTTT.

The CDR3 sequence is CASVGRTNEKLFF. The CDR3 bases are TGTGCCAGCGTTGGCAGAACTAATGAAAAACTGTTTTTT. The chain is built from TRBV6-1 and TRBJ1-4; D not resolved. Germline V lookup: CDR1 MNHNS, CDR2 SASEGT. This CDR3 contains 13 residues. Trimming stripped 8 bases from V and 1 base from J, with 8 bases between.

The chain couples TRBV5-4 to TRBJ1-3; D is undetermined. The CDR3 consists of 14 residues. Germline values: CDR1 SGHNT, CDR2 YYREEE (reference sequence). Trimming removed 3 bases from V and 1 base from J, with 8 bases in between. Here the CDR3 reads CASSYRTSGNTIYF. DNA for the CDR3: TGTGCCAGCAGCTACCGGACTTCTGGAAACACCATATATTTT. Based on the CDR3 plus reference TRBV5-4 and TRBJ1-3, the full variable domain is ETGVTQSPTHLIKTRGQQVTLRCSSQSGHNTVSWYQQALGQGPQFIFQYYREEENGRGNFPPRFSGLQFPNYSSELNVNALELDDSALYLCASSYRTSGNTIYFGEGSWLTVV.

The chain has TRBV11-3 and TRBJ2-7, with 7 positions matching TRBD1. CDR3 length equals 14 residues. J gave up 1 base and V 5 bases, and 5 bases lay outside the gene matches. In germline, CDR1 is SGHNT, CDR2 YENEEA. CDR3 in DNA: TGTGCCAGCAGCGCCCGACAGGGTTCCTACGAGCAGTACTTC. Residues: CASSARQGSYEQYF.

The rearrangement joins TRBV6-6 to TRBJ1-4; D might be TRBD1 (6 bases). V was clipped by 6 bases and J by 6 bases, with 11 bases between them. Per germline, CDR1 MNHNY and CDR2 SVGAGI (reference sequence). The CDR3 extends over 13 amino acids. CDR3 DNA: TGTGCCAGCAGAGGGGGAGAAGATGAAAAACTGTTTTTT. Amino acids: CASRGGEDEKLFF.

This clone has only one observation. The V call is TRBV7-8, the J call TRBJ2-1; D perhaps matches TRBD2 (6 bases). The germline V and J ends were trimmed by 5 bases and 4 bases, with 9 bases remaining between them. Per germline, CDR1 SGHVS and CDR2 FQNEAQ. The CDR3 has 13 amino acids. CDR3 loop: CASSMTSYNEQFF. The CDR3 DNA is TGTGCCAGCAGCATGACTAGTTACAATGAGCAGTTCTTC.

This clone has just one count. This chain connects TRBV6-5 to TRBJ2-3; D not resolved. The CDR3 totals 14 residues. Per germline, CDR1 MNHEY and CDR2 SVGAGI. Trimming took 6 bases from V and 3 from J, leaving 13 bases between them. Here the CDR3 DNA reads TGTGCCAGCAGACCGGCGGCCGATACAGATACGCAGTATTTT. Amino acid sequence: CASRPAADTDTQYF.

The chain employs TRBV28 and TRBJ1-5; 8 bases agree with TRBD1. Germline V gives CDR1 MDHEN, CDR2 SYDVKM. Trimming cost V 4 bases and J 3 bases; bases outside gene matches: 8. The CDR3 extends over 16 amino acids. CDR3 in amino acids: CASSSIGGQVNQPQHF. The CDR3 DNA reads TGTGCCAGCAGTTCCATTGGGGGACAGGTCAATCAGCCCCAGCATTTT.

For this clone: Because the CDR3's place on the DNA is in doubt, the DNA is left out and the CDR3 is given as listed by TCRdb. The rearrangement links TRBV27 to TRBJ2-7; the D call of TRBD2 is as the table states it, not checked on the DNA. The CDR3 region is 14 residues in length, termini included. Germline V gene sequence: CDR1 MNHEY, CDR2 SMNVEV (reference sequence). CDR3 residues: CASSTSTETYEQYF.

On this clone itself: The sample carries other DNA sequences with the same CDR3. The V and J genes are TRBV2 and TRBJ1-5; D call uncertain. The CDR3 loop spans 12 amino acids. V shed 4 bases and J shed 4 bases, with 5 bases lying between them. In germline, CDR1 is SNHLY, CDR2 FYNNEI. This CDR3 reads CASSGGNQPQHF. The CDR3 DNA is TGTGCCAGCAGTGGAGGAAATCAGCCCCAGCATTTT.